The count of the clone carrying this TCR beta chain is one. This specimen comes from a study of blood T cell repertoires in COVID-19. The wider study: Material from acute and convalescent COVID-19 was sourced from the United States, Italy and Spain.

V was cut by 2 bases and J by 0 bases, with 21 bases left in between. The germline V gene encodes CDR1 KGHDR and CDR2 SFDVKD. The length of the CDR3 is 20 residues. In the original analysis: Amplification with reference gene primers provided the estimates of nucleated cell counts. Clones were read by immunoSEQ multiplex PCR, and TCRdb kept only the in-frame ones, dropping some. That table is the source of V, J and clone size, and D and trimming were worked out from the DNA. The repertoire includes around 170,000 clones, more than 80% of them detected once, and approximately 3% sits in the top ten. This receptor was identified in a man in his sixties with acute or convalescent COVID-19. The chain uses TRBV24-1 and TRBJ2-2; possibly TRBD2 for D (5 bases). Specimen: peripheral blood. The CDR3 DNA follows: TGTGCCACCAGTGATTCCGCGACCCGAGGGTTCCCCGCGAACACCGGGGAGCTGTTTTTT. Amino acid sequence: CATSDSATRGFPANTGELFF.